One and the same sample provided the 28 T cell receptor beta chains below, sequenced in a study of T cell repertoires in cytomegalovirus infection. TCRdb re-analysed the reads in MiXCR, keeping a single row per CDR3 protein. Here the sample spans roughly 720,000 distinct CDR3 sequences, 35% to 45% being singletons. Sequences were obtained from PBMCs. The receptors originated from a human donor in good health (CMV status not recorded). Some clones in this sample may be carry-over from other donors' samples.

Ten or more counts support this clonotype. The gene calls are TRBV7-2 and TRBJ1-5; D uncertain. Germline CDR1 SGHTA, CDR2 FQGNSA. The germline V and J ends were trimmed by 6 bases and 6 bases, with 12 bases remaining between them. This CDR3 comprises 13 residues. The DNA for the CDR3 is TGTGCCAGCAGTGGGCATCCTGTTCAGCCCCAGCATTTT. Translated: CASSGHPVQPQHF.

This clonotype was found a few times. This chain joins TRBV27 and TRBJ2-1; D remains unclear. The CDR3 is 12 amino acids. CDR1 MNHEY and CDR2 SMNVEV come from the germline V gene (reference sequence). V was shortened by 5 bases and J by 9 bases, with 11 bases between the two germline ends. CDR3 residues: CASSPLGREQFF. CDR3 nucleotides: TGTGCCAGCAGTCCCCTAGGTCGTGAGCAGTTCTTC.

The chain carries TRBV12-3 or TRBV12-4 and TRBJ2-3, with TRBD1 matching over 7 bases. The V segment lost 4 bases and the J segment 5 bases; nucleotides outside the gene matches: 6. This CDR3 comprises 14 residues. The CDR3 here is CASSWGQLLDTQYF. The CDR3 DNA follows: TGTGCCAGCAGTTGGGGACAGCTACTAGATACGCAGTATTTT.

This clonotype occurred a few times. This chain joins TRBV7-8 and TRBJ1-1; D gene uncertain. Germline lookup yields CDR1 SGHVS and CDR2 FQNEAQ. This CDR3 comprises 15 residues. V was clipped by 2 bases and J by 5 bases, with 15 bases between them. CDR3 region: CASSLNRWVLTEAFF. In nucleotides, the CDR3 is TGTGCCAGCAGCTTAAATCGGTGGGTTCTAACTGAAGCTTTCTTT.

V usage is TRBV3-1 and J usage is TRBJ1-6, with a tentative D call TRBD1 (6 bases). This CDR3 is built from 15 residues. Trimming took 5 bases from V and 7 from J, leaving 15 bases between them. Germline V CDR1 and CDR2: LGHDT, YNNKEL (reference sequence). CDR3 DNA: TGTGCCAGCAGCTCCCTCGGCGGACAGAATTCACCCCTCCACTTT. Translated: CASSSLGGQNSPLHF.

This clonotype was found a few times. The V gene is TRBV20-1, the J gene TRBJ2-3; no definite D call. The V end was cut by 6 bases, the J end by 4 bases, with 20 bases between. Germline assignment: CDR1 DFQATT and CDR2 SNEGSKA (reference sequence). There are 15 residues in the CDR3. This CDR3 is CSARLRMGQADTQYF. CDR3 in DNA: TGCAGTGCCAGACTCCGGATGGGTCAGGCAGATACGCAGTATTTT.

In its sample, this clonotype was seen many times. The V gene is TRBV12-3 or TRBV12-4, the J gene TRBJ1-3, with D tentatively TRBD1 (5 bases). V dropped 8 bases and J dropped 0 bases, with 14 bases sitting between them. This CDR3 contains 15 residues. The CDR3 DNA sequence: TGTGCCAGCGACCGGGGCATTCACTCTGGAAACACCATATATTTT. Its protein is CASDRGIHSGNTIYF.

The chain carries TRBV19 and TRBJ2-1; 9 nucleotides align to TRBD1. Looked up from germline, CDR1 is LNHDA and CDR2 is SQIVND (reference sequence). J was trimmed by 12 bases and V by 6 bases; bases with no gene match: 15. There are 15 residues in the CDR3. The CDR3 nucleotides read TGTGCCAGTAGGAGGGACCCGGGACAGGGTACGGGGCAGTTCTTC. The encoded protein is CASRRDPGQGTGQFF.

The chain is built from TRBV5-1 and TRBJ2-2; tentative D call: TRBD1 (6 bases). The CDR3 loop spans 15 amino acids. Germline values: CDR1 SGHRS, CDR2 YFSETQ. Trimming cost V 6 bases and J 7 bases, with 19 bases left between them. CDR3 coding DNA: TGCGCCAGCAACCCTAAGGGGGTGGAAGTCGGGGAGCTGTTTTTT. As protein: CASNPKGVEVGELFF.

The chain has TRBV28 and TRBJ1-2, with unresolved D. From germline, CDR1 is MDHEN and CDR2 SYDVKM. V was clipped by 6 bases and J by 5 bases, with 19 bases between them. The CDR3 is 15 amino acids. CDR3 sequence (DNA): TGTGCCAGCAGCATACCCCATACCTACCGGTATGGCTACACCTTC. Protein: CASSIPHTYRYGYTF.

The chain employs TRBV15 and TRBJ1-1; no definite D call. The CDR3 covers 15 residues. Trimming pared 1 base from V and 6 bases from J, leaving 15 bases between. In germline, CDR1 is LNHNV, CDR2 YYDKDF (reference sequence). The CDR3 bases are TGTGCCACCAGCAGAGGGGCAGCCGGCGGAGCTGAAGCTTTCTTT. Protein: CATSRGAAGGAEAFF.

This sequence joins TRBV7-3 and TRBJ2-3; no clear D. Germline lookup yields CDR1 SGHTA and CDR2 FQGTGA. Trimming took off 5 bases at V and 2 bases at J, with 8 bases between the two ends. The length of the CDR3 is 13 residues. The CDR3 is CASSHGPTDTQYF. The DNA for the CDR3 is TGTGCCAGCAGCCACGGACCCACAGATACGCAGTATTTT.

On this clonotype itself: A much larger clone differs from this one at a single base, so this may be a read error. The rearrangement uses TRBV7-8 and TRBJ2-7; no firm D call. From germline, CDR1 is SGHVS and CDR2 FQNEAQ. The length of the CDR3 is 14 residues. This CDR3 reads CASSLASWVNEKYF. CDR3 sequence (DNA): TGTGCCAGCAGCTTAGCCAGCTGGGTTAACGAGAAGTACTTC.

This clonotype was detected a few times. The CDR3 sequence is CASSLSLDSGEAFF. The CDR3, as DNA: TGTGCCAGCAGCTTAAGTCTCGATTCTGGTGAAGCTTTCTTT. The V and J genes are TRBV7-3 and TRBJ1-1, with D uncertain. The V and J ends lost 1 base and 7 bases respectively, with 13 bases between them. Germline CDR1 reads SGHTA; CDR2 reads FQGTGA. The CDR3 consists of 14 residues.

V usage is TRBV2 and J usage is TRBJ2-3, with 8 bases lining up with TRBD2. This CDR3 is built from 17 residues. Germline CDR1 SNHLY, CDR2 FYNNEI. Trimming at V came to 1 base and at J to 2 bases, leaving 8 bases not matched to a gene. In DNA form, the CDR3 reads TGTGCCAGCAGTGAAGACGGTGGACTAGCCCACACAGATACGCAGTATTTT. It translates to CASSEDGGLAHTDTQYF.

In this sample, this clonotype turned up once. The CDR3 sequence: CSVSGGPDLPWANVLTF. In nucleotides, the CDR3 is TGCAGCGTCTCAGGGGGTCCCGACTTGCCCTGGGCCAACGTCCTGACTTTC. This chain links TRBV29-1 with TRBJ2-6; 7 nucleotides line up with TRBD1. The V gene's germline CDR1 is SQVTM and CDR2 ANQGSEA. The V segment lost 6 bases and the J segment 5 bases; nucleotides outside the gene matches: 16. The CDR3 spans 17 residues.

The genes are TRBV20-1 and TRBJ1-6; 7 bases fit TRBD1. The CDR3 sequence is 15 residues long. Germline V CDR1 and CDR2: DFQATT, SNEGSKA (reference sequence). Here the CDR3 DNA reads TGCAGGCTGTGGCGGGACAGAGTTATTAATTCACCCCTCCACTTT. As protein: CRLWRDRVINSPLHF.

The chain couples TRBV2 to TRBJ1-1; D is undetermined. CDR1 is SNHLY, CDR2 FYNNEI, per germline. V lost 4 bases, J lost 1 base, and 10 bases lay in between. The CDR3 sequence is 14 residues long. The CDR3 here is CASSGKVRNTEAFF. DNA of the CDR3: TGTGCCAGCAGTGGGAAGGTGAGGAACACTGAAGCTTTCTTT. The complete variable domain, with remaining parts taken from reference TRBV2 and TRBJ1-1, reads EPEVTQTPSHQVTQMGQEVILRCVPISNHLYFYWYRQILGQKVEFLVSFYNNEISEKSEIFDDQFSVERPDGSNFTLKIRSTKLEDSAMYFCASSGKVRNTEAFFGQGTRLTVV.

The V call is TRBV12-3 or TRBV12-4, the J call TRBJ2-7; TRBD2 agrees at 7 bases. The CDR3 extends over 15 amino acids. V was pared by 5 bases and J by 4 bases, with 11 bases of the junction left unmatched. The CDR3, as DNA: TGTGCCAGCAGTCCCGCGAGCGGGAATATGTACGAGCAGTACTTC. Translating it yields CASSPASGNMYEQYF.

This clonotype has just a few counts. This sequence joins TRBV7-6 and TRBJ2-5, with 11 bases fitting TRBD2. Germline V gene lookup returns CDR1 SGHVS and CDR2 FNYEAQ. J lost 2 bases, V lost 2 bases, and 7 bases had no gene match. The length of the CDR3 is 17 residues. The CDR3 sequence: CASSLIAGGIGQETQYF. The CDR3 region has the DNA TGTGCCAGCAGCTTAATAGCGGGGGGGATAGGGCAAGAGACCCAGTACTTC.

The V call is TRBV27, the J call TRBJ2-7; 9 nucleotides agree with TRBD1. Germline CDR1 MNHEY, CDR2 SMNVEV (reference sequence). The CDR3 is made up of 14 amino acids. V lost 6 bases, J lost 7 bases, and 10 bases stayed unmatched. The CDR3 DNA is TGTGCCAGCAGCCCCGGACAGGGGATGGGGGAGCAGTACTTC. Its translation is CASSPGQGMGEQYF.

The chain joins TRBV11-1 to TRBJ2-1, with TRBD2 matching 8 bases. After removal of 3 bases from V and 0 bases from J, the junction contained 4 bases not matched to a gene. Germline lookup yields CDR1 SGHAT and CDR2 FQDESV (reference sequence). The CDR3 is 16 amino acids. The CDR3 region is CASSFSGMSSYNEQFF. CDR3 DNA: TGTGCCAGCAGCTTTAGCGGGATGAGCTCCTACAATGAGCAGTTCTTC.

This chain links TRBV7-9 with TRBJ2-7, with 10 bases matching TRBD2. In germline, CDR1 is SEHNR, CDR2 FQNEAQ (reference sequence). The CDR3 length is 19 residues. Trimming at V came to 2 bases and at J to 2 bases, leaving 15 bases not matched to a gene. The CDR3 coding sequence is TGTGCCAGCAGCTTACCCCCCAGCGGGAGGGCCTTAGGCGCCTACGAGCAGTACTTC. It encodes CASSLPPSGRALGAYEQYF.

The rearrangement links TRBV11-2 to TRBJ2-1, with TRBD1 as a possible D gene (6 bases). CDR3 length: 18 amino acids. CDR1 and CDR2 from the germline V gene are SGHAT and FQNNGV. V gave up 1 base and J gave up 4 bases, with 20 bases separating them. The CDR3 reads CASSLGQGWGLGYNEQFF. DNA of the CDR3: TGTGCCAGCAGCTTAGGTCAAGGGTGGGGGCTAGGGTACAATGAGCAGTTCTTC.

In this sample, this clonotype turned up many times. The chain recombines TRBV7-8 with TRBJ1-1, with TRBD1 as a possible D gene (5 bases). The length of the CDR3 is 16 residues. Germline assignment: CDR1 SGHVS and CDR2 FQNEAQ. V dropped 0 bases and J dropped 1 base, with 12 bases sitting between them. CDR3 bases: TGTGCCAGCAGCTTAGCCTTCCGGGGGAAGAACACTGAAGCTTTCTTT. Protein: CASSLAFRGKNTEAFF.

The chain carries TRBV29-1 and TRBJ2-1, with 10 nucleotides matching TRBD2. CDR1 is SQVTM and CDR2 is ANQGSEA in the germline V gene. The CDR3 is 14 residues long. Trimming cost V 5 bases and J 2 bases; bases outside gene matches: 3. CDR3 amino acids: CSVSSGRPYNEQFF. The DNA of the CDR3 is TGCAGCGTTAGTAGCGGGAGGCCCTACAATGAGCAGTTCTTC.

The chain has TRBV6-1 and TRBJ1-3, with no clear D. The CDR3 covers 12 residues. Trimming pared 2 bases from V and 7 bases from J, leaving 6 bases between. CDR1 MNHNS and CDR2 SASEGT come from the germline V gene. The CDR3 sequence is CASSERINTIYF. The DNA of the CDR3 is TGTGCCAGCAGTGAAAGAATCAACACCATATATTTT.

This sequence joins TRBV20-1 and TRBJ1-2; unclear D gene. Germline loops: CDR1 DFQATT, CDR2 SNEGSKA (reference sequence). The CDR3 has 11 residues. The CDR3 sequence is CSGTRMYGYTF. In nucleotides, the CDR3 is TGCAGCGGAACACGGATGTATGGCTACACCTTC.